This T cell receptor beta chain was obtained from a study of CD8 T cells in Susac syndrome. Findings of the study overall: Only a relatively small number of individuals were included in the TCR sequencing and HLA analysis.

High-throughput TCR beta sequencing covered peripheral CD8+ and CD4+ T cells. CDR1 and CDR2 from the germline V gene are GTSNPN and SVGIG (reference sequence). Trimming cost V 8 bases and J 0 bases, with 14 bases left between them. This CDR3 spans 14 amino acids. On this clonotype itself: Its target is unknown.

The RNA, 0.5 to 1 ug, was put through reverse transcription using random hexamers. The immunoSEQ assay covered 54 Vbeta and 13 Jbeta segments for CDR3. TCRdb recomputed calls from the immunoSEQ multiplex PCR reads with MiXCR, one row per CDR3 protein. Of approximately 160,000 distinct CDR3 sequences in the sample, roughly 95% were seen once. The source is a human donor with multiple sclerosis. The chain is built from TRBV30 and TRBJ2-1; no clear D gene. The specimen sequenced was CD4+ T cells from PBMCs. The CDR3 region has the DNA TGTGCCCGGATCAAGCGTCGCTCCTACAATGAGCAGTTCTTC. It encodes CARIKRRSYNEQFF.